These 20 T cell receptor beta chains were all obtained from the same sample, sequenced in a study of cytomegalovirus exposure and HLA in healthy donors. PCR amplification relied on 60 Vbeta primers (plus 13 Jbeta primers). TCRdb keeps only in-frame clones here, not all; method: immunoSEQ multiplex PCR. The sample has about 91,000 clones. The sequencing input was PBMCs. The source is a woman aged 25 to 39 in good health and CMV-seronegative.

The V gene is TRBV28, the J gene TRBJ1-1; the D is unclear. V shed 8 bases and J shed 1 base, with 8 bases lying between them. The CDR3 extends over 12 amino acids. The V gene's germline CDR1 is MDHEN and CDR2 SYDVKM. In DNA form, the CDR3 reads TGTGCCAGCGGGAGTTCGAACACTGAAGCTTTCTTT. Its translation is CASGSSNTEAFF.

The gene calls are TRBV4-1 and TRBJ2-5; no definite D call. V was cut by 1 base and J by 5 bases, with 11 bases left in between. This CDR3 has 14 amino acids. Germline CDR1 and CDR2: MGHRA and YSYEKL. DNA for the CDR3: TGCGCCAGCAGCCAAGGAGGTTTGATGGAGACCCAGTACTTC. Its translation: CASSQGGLMETQYF.

This chain links TRBV12-5 with TRBJ2-2; D unclear. With 3 bases removed from V and 1 base from J, the gap between germline ends came to 9 bases. Germline assignment: CDR1 LGHNT and CDR2 FRNRAP. The CDR3 loop spans 15 amino acids. CDR3 sequence reads: CASGLSGLNTGELFF. DNA for the CDR3: TGTGCTAGTGGTTTATCAGGCCTGAACACCGGGGAGCTGTTTTTT.

The chain links TRBV5-1 to TRBJ1-2; a possible D gene is TRBD1 (5 bases). Germline CDR1 is SGHRS and CDR2 is YFSETQ. CDR3 size: 15 residues. With 5 bases removed from V and 1 base from J, the gap between germline ends came to 15 bases. This CDR3 reads CASRGGGGLNYGYTF. CDR3 sequence (DNA): TGCGCCAGCAGGGGCGGTGGGGGACTTAACTATGGCTACACCTTC.

The J gene is TRBJ1-2, the V gene TRBV28; 10 nucleotides match TRBD1. Trimming took 5 bases from V and 3 from J; bases not matched to a gene: 9. Germline V gives CDR1 MDHEN, CDR2 SYDVKM. The CDR3 runs 16 residues. The CDR3 region has the DNA TGTGCCAGCAGTCTATACGGGACAGGGGTGCACTATGGCTACACCTTC. Translating gives CASSLYGTGVHYGYTF.

The V and J genes are TRBV6-4 and TRBJ1-1; 11 bases line up with TRBD1. V dropped 0 bases and J dropped 4; count of bases not matched to a gene: 1. In germline, CDR1 is MRHNA, CDR2 SNTAGT. This CDR3 has 15 residues. CDR3 region: CASSDSGTGGTEAFF. CDR3 nucleotides: TGTGCCAGCAGTGACTCAGGGACAGGGGGCACTGAAGCTTTCTTT.

This sequence joins TRBV7-9 and TRBJ1-3; D might be TRBD1 (6 bases). V shed 5 bases and J shed 3 bases, with 14 bases lying between them. The CDR3 totals 15 residues. The V gene's germline CDR1 is SEHNR and CDR2 FQNEAQ (reference sequence). DNA of the CDR3: TGTGCCAGCAGCGGAGGGGGGGGAAGTGGAAACACCATATATTTT. Translation gives CASSGGGGSGNTIYF.

The chain has TRBV2 and TRBJ2-1; 7 bases match TRBD2. Germline lookup yields CDR1 SNHLY and CDR2 FYNNEI. This CDR3 contains 14 residues. V trimming: 4 bases; J trimming: 3 bases; junction bases outside the gene matches: 3. CDR3 amino acids: CASSGREYYNEQFF. For the CDR3, the DNA is TGTGCCAGCAGTGGGCGGGAGTACTACAATGAGCAGTTCTTC.

The V and J genes are TRBV18 and TRBJ2-5; a possible D gene is TRBD1 (6 bases). The germline V gene encodes CDR1 KGHSH and CDR2 LQKENI. V lost 3 bases and J 7 bases, leaving 15 bases between the germline ends. The CDR3 runs to 14 residues. CDR3 amino acids: CASSPRREQGTQYF. The CDR3 DNA reads as TGTGCCAGCTCACCGAGACGGGAACAGGGGACCCAGTACTTC. Complete variable domain (other parts from reference TRBV18 and TRBJ2-5): NAGVMQNPRHLVRRRGQEARLRCSPMKGHSHVYWYRQLPEEGLKFMVYLQKENIIDESGMPKERFSAEFPKEGPSILRIQQVVRGDSAAYFCASSPRREQGTQYFGPGTRLLVL.

The chain employs TRBV10-3 and TRBJ2-1, with 9 nucleotides matching TRBD2. Losses at the gene ends were 2 bases for V and 5 bases for J; bases not matched to a gene: 1. This CDR3 has 14 residues. The germline gives CDR1 ENHRY, CDR2 SYGVKD. The CDR3 nucleotides are TGTGCCATCAGTGAGGGCGGGGGGGACAATGAGCAGTTCTTC. This codes for CAISEGGGDNEQFF.

J is TRBJ2-7 and V is TRBV2; the D gene is possibly TRBD2 (6 bases). Germline V gene data show CDR1 as SNHLY and CDR2 as FYNNEI. The CDR3 is 12 residues long. V was shortened by 6 bases and J by 3 bases, with 9 bases between the two germline ends. The CDR3 DNA reads as TGTGCCAGCAGCCCGGGGGACTACGAGCAGTACTTC. Its protein product is CASSPGDYEQYF.

The gene calls are TRBV18 and TRBJ2-7, with 7 positions matching TRBD1. From germline, CDR1 is KGHSH and CDR2 LQKENI. Trimming at V came to 1 base and at J to 5 bases, leaving 5 bases not matched to a gene. This CDR3 contains 14 residues. DNA of the CDR3: TGTGCCAGCTCACCACAGACAGGGATGAACGAGCAGTACTTC. Its translation is CASSPQTGMNEQYF.

The chain uses TRBV15 and TRBJ2-2; tentatively, D is TRBD2 (6 bases). The CDR3 has 12 amino acids. Germline V gives CDR1 LNHNV, CDR2 YYDKDF (reference sequence). V shed 4 bases and J shed 7 bases, with 7 bases lying between them. The CDR3 nucleotides read TGTGCCACCAGCACGGGGGACGGGGAGCTGTTTTTT. It yields the protein CATSTGDGELFF.

This chain uses TRBV11-2 with TRBJ1-3; D is uncertain. The CDR3 runs to 18 residues. Germline CDR1 SGHAT, CDR2 FQNNGV. Deletions cut 2 bases from V and 0 bases from J, with 17 bases between. The CDR3 DNA sequence: TGTGCCAGCAGCTTATTTTGGCCTAGACGGAGCTCTGGAAACACCATATATTTT. Amino acid sequence: CASSLFWPRRSSGNTIYF.

CDR3 protein: CASSLGQNYGYTF. CDR3 sequence (DNA): TGTGCCAGCAGCTTAGGCCAGAACTATGGCTACACCTTC. The genes are TRBV11-2 and TRBJ1-2; D is undetermined. V dropped 1 base and J dropped 2 bases, with 5 bases sitting between them. Germline V gene data show CDR1 as SGHAT and CDR2 as FQNNGV. The length of the CDR3 is 13 residues.

The chain joins TRBV4-2 to TRBJ2-1; 7 bases align to TRBD2. Germline assignment: CDR1 LGHNA and CDR2 YNFKEQ. The CDR3 totals 14 residues. Unmatched junction bases numbered 4, after V lost 4 bases and J lost 4 bases. This CDR3 is CASSPGGRYNEQFF. CDR3 nucleotides: TGTGCCAGCAGCCCAGGCGGGAGATACAATGAGCAGTTCTTC.

The chain has TRBV7-2 and TRBJ2-7, with 9 bases that match TRBD2. Germline V gene lookup returns CDR1 SGHTA and CDR2 FQGNSA. With 5 bases clipped from V and 1 base from J, the junction kept 9 bases outside the gene matches. The CDR3 runs to 16 residues. The CDR3 sequence: CASSPPGSGGSYEQYF. CDR3 DNA sequence: TGTGCCAGCAGCCCTCCGGGTAGCGGGGGTTCCTACGAGCAGTACTTC.

Here the CDR3 reads CAWSTGQGNQPQHF. The DNA of the CDR3 is TGTGCCTGGAGTACCGGACAGGGAAATCAGCCCCAGCATTTT. V gene TRBV30 combines with J gene TRBJ1-5; 8 bases line up with TRBD1. The CDR3 is 14 amino acids. Germline loops: CDR1 GTSNPN, CDR2 SVGIG (reference sequence). V lost 2 bases and J lost 4; bases outside the gene matches: 4.

Remarks on this clone: One end of the junction fails to match germline, which may point to a read error. The same CDR3 is also encoded by other DNA sequences in this sample. The chain recombines TRBV7-3 with TRBJ1-1; no clear D. Germline CDR1 SGHTA, CDR2 FQGTGA. The CDR3 totals 13 residues. DNA for the CDR3: TGTGCCAGCAGCGATGCGGCAGTGTTTGGTGCTTTCTTC. Amino acid sequence: CASSDAAVFGAFF.

This chain links TRBV30 with TRBJ2-3; TRBD1 matches at 8 bases. The germline gives CDR1 GTSNPN, CDR2 SVGIG (reference sequence). Losses at the gene ends were 5 bases for V and 5 bases for J; bases not matched to a gene: 15. The CDR3 extends over 16 amino acids. The CDR3 DNA follows: TGTGCCTGGGGTTTGAAAACAGGGGGGCCCGGAGATACGCAGTATTTT. Amino acid sequence: CAWGLKTGGPGDTQYF. Full variable domain (rest looked up from reference TRBV30 and TRBJ2-3): SQTIHQWPATLVQPVGSPLSLECTVEGTSNPNLYWYRQAAGRGLQLLFYSVGIGQISSEVPQNLSASRPQDRQFILSSKKLLLSDSGFYLCAWGLKTGGPGDTQYFGPGTRLTVL.